This T cell receptor (beta chain) appears in the sequencing data of a study of shared clonotypes between healthy human individuals. Findings and caveats of the study: Relative to memory subsets, naive subsets generally showed larger estimated richness.

Points on this clone: Its antigen is not identified.

The repertoire was sequenced with immunoSEQ multiplex PCR; TCRdb's copy has only in-frame clones and lacks some. Counted here are around 600,000 clones, 95% to 98% occurring once; the ten biggest clones make up about 0.057%. From germline, CDR1 is SGHRS and CDR2 YFSETQ. V was clipped by 2 bases and J by 3 bases; unmatched bases: 6. This CDR3 has 15 amino acids. This receptor was obtained from a woman aged 30 to 39 in good health. V and J are TRBV5-1 and TRBJ2-7; TRBD1 agrees at 9 bases. The specimen was naive CD4+ T cells sorted from blood. Indicated subset: CD45RA+ positively selected. The CDR3 sequence: CASSLMGQGFYEQYF. The CDR3 coding sequence is TGCGCCAGCAGCTTAATGGGACAGGGCTTCTACGAGCAGTACTTC.